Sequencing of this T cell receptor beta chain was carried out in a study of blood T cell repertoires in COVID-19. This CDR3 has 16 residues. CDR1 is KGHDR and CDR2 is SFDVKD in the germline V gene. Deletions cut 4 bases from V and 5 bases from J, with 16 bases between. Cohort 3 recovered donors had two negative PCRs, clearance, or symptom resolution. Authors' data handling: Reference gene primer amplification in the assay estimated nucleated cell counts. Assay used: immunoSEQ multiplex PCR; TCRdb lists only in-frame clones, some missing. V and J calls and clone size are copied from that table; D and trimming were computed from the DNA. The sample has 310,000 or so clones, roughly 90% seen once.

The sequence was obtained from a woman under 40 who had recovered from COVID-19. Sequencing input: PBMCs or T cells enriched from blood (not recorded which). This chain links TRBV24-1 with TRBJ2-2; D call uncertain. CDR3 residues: CATSDSTLELTGELFF. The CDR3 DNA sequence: TGTGCCACCAGTGACTCGACCCTAGAGTTGACCGGGGAGCTGTTTTTT.